This record looks at one T cell receptor beta chain sequence and its context. Its specific antigen is unknown. Base quality data are lacking; no much larger clone is found one base away. The sample's time point label, decoded: about 28 days (+/-7) after the second vaccine dose. The treatment or condition label, read with the paper, signifies: meningococcal conjugate vaccine given as trial control. Vaccinee samples were obtained from the UK trials COV001 and COV002, which included a single-blind randomized controlled phase 2/3 trial of AZD1222 (ChAdOx1 nCoV-19) in healthy adults. Trial participant PBMC samples were collected at day 0 and day 28 after the second dose for TCRbeta chain sequencing. This entry belongs to a study of T cell responses to AZD1222 COVID-19 vaccine listed by TCRdb under 2021. With respect to the entire study: TCR sequencing was performed for 230 to 250 trial participants, of whom around 210 were given two doses of AZD1222 and around 25 were given two doses of MenACWY control vaccine. Enrollment into the trials was organized by age into subgroups of 18-55, 56-69 and 70-plus years, and those subgroups contained about 160, 30 and 59 TCR-sequenced participants, respectively. What the study reported, not specific to this receptor: Conclusions about previously exposed vaccinees were limited because only six AZD1222 recipients were SARS-CoV-2 seropositive at baseline. In the small 56-69-year group, the increase in depth fell short of significance, most likely because of low power. Vaccine-associated CD4 TCRs spanned the whole spike protein, with dominant responses in regions 160-218 and 743-854. Because no day 14 peak-response samples were available, the repertoires could be characterized only after the peak T cell response. Reportedly, almost half of the unique spike-specific TCRs recognized epitopes lying outside the regions that are mutated in the B.1.351 and B.1.1.7 variants. After two AZD1222 doses, both the breadth and the depth of spike-specific TCRs were significantly higher than at day 0 and than in MenACWY recipients. Participants were mostly white British and included more females than males, and it was suggested by the authors that clonal diversity may have been underestimated.

Reading from cysteine to phenylalanine, the CDR3 counts 14 amino acids. Only CDR3 DNA remains: 42 bases, in frame from the first base. As encoded in the germline V gene (reference sequence), CDR1 is SEHNR while CDR2 is FQNEAQ. V drops 1 base and J drops 3 bases, leaving 7 bases in between. The CDR3 regions of human TCRbeta chains were subjected to immunosequencing. The original methods were these. TCRs in the repertoires were compared against a reference library of SARS-CoV-2-specific TCRs that had been generated with the MIRA antigen-specificity platform. Breadth was defined as the fraction of unique TCRs that were SARS-CoV-2-associated. Depth was defined as the fraction of total T cells that were SARS-CoV-2-associated. Using the MIRA data, every spike-specific TCR was mapped to the spike region that the TCR reacted to and assigned to either a CD4 or a CD8 class. Log10-transformed breadth and depth values were compared by one-way ANOVA with Sidak's multiple comparisons tests. Entries here come from immuneACCESS through TCRdb and include only in-frame sequences with V and J called. Some clones fail to appear in such tables; in the studies checked, an unresolved V gene covers under half of the shortfall, and the cause of the remainder is unknown. The DNA was the basis for D and trimming; V, J and clone size are from that table. The sample table contains over 35,000 clones; only one count was recorded for about four fifths of them. Together, the top ten hold about 20% of the sample.

The starting material was peripheral blood, obtained 28 days after the second dose of the MenACWY control vaccine. The origin of this receptor is an adult who received the MenACWY meningococcal vaccine as a control. The V and J segments used are TRBV7-9 and TRBJ1-5; the D gene is perhaps TRBD1, on 5 matching bases. For the CDR3, the sequence is CASSLEGDNQPQHF. The nucleotide sequence reads as follows: TGTGCCAGCAGCTTAGAAGGGGACAATCAGCCCCAGCATTTT. With the portions outside the CDR3 filled from the reference TRBV7-9 and TRBJ1-5 genes, the complete variable region becomes DTGVSQNPRHKITKRGQNVTFRCDPISEHNRLYWYRQTLGQGPEFLTYFQNEAQLEKSRLLSDRFSAERPKGSFSTLEIQRTEQGDSAMYLCASSLEGDNQPQHFGDGTRLSIL.